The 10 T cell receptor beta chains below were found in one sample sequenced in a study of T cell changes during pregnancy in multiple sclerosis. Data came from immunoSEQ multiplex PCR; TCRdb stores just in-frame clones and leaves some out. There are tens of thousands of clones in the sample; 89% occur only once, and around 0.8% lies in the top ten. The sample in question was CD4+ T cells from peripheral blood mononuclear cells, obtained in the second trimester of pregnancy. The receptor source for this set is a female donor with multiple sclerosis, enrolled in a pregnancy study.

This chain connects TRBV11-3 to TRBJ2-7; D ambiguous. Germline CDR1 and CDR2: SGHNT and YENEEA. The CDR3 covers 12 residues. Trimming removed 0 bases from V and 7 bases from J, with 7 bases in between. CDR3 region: CASSLDFGEQYF. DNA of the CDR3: TGTGCCAGCAGCTTAGATTTCGGGGAGCAGTACTTC.

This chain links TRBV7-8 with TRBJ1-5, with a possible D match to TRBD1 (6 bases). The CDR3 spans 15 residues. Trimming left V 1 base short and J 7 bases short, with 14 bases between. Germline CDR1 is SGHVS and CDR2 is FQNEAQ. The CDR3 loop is CASSLGGGGGQPQHF. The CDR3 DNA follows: TGTGCCAGCAGCTTAGGGGGAGGGGGGGGCCAGCCCCAGCATTTT. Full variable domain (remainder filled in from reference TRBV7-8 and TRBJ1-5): GAGVSQSPRYKVAKRGQDVALRCDPISGHVSLFWYQQALGQGPEFLTYFQNEAQLDKSGLPSDRFFAERPEGSVSTLKIQRTQQEDSAVYLCASSLGGGGGQPQHFGDGTRLSIL.

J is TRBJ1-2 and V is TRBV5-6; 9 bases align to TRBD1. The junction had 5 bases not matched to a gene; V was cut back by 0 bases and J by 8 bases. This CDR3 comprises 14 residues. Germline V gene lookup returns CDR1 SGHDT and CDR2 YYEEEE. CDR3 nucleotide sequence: TGTGCCAGCAGCTTGGCACAGGGGGCGCGGGGCTACACCTTC. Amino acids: CASSLAQGARGYTF.

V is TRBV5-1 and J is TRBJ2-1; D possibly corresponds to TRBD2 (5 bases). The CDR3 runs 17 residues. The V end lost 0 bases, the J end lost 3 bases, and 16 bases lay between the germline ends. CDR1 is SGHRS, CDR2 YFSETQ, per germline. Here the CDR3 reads CASSLGASPSIYNEQFF. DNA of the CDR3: TGCGCCAGCAGCTTGGGTGCTAGCCCGAGTATCTACAATGAGCAGTTCTTC. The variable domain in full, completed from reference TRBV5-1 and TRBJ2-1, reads KAGVTQTPRYLIKTRGQQVTLSCSPISGHRSVSWYQQTPGQGLQFLFEYFSETQRNKGNFPGRFSGRQFSNSRSEMNVSTLELGDSALYLCASSLGASPSIYNEQFFGPGTRLTVL.

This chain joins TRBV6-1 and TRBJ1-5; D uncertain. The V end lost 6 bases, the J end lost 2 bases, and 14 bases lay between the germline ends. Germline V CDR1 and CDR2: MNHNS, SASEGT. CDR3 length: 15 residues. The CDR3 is CASRDQDIGNQPQHF. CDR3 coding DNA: TGTGCCAGCAGGGATCAGGATATCGGCAATCAGCCCCAGCATTTT.

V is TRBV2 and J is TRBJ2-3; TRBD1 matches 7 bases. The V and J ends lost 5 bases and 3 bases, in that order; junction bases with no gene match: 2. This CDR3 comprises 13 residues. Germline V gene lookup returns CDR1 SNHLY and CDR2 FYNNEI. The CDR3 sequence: CASSSQGTDTQYF. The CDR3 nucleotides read TGTGCCAGCAGTTCACAGGGGACAGATACGCAGTATTTT. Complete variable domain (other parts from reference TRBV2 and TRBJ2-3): EPEVTQTPSHQVTQMGQEVILRCVPISNHLYFYWYRQILGQKVEFLVSFYNNEISEKSEIFDDQFSVERPDGSNFTLKIRSTKLEDSAMYFCASSSQGTDTQYFGPGTRLTVL.

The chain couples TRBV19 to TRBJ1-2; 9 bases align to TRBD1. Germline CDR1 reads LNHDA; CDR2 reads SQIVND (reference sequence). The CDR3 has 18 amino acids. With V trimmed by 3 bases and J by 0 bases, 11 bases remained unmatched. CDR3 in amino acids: CASSISGTGSIANYGYTF. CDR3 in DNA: TGTGCCAGTAGTATCAGTGGGACAGGGTCTATCGCTAACTATGGCTACACCTTC.

This CDR3 is CASSVLAGGTYEQYF. The DNA for the CDR3 is TGTGCCAGCAGCGTACTAGCGGGGGGTACCTACGAGCAGTACTTC. The chain recombines TRBV2 with TRBJ2-7, with 12 bases matching TRBD2. After removal of 6 bases from V and 2 bases from J, the junction contained 5 bases not matched to a gene. CDR3 length: 15 residues. CDR1 and CDR2 from the germline V gene are SNHLY and FYNNEI.

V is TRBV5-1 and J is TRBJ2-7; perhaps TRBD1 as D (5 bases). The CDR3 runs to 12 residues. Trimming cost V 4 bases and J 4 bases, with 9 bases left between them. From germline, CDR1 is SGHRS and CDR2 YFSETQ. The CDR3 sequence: CASSLTAYEQYF. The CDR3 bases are TGCGCCAGCAGCCTGACAGCGTACGAGCAGTACTTC.

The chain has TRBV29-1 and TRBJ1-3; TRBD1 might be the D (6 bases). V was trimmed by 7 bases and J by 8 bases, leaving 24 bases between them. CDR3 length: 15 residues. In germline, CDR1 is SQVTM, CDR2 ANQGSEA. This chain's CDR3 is CSAALPRQGGHTIYF. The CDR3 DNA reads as TGCAGCGCCGCTCTGCCTAGACAAGGGGGACACACCATATATTTT.